The 12 T cell receptor beta chains in this list originate from one sample, sequenced in a study of cytotoxic CD8 clonotypes in ibrutinib-treated CLL. The repertoire was sequenced with immunoSEQ multiplex PCR; TCRdb's copy has only in-frame clones and lacks some. The repertoire has approximately 60,000 clones, 50% to 70% of them found once; the top ten carry roughly 22%. This specimen consisted of PBMCs, obtained after 24 months of ibrutinib treatment. The receptors derive from a human donor with chronic lymphocytic leukemia.

This chain uses TRBV7-2 with TRBJ2-5; 12 bases map to TRBD2. J lost 0 bases, V lost 5 bases, and 10 bases had no gene match. The CDR3 is 18 residues long. Germline CDR1 and CDR2: SGHTA and FQGNSA. The CDR3 DNA sequence: TGTGCCAGCAGCCAGGGACTAGCGGGCCCCACCAACCAAGAGACCCAGTACTTC. Translating gives CASSQGLAGPTNQETQYF.

This rearrangement joins TRBV28 to TRBJ1-1; the match to TRBD1 covers 7 bases. Germline CDR1 is MDHEN and CDR2 is SYDVKM. CDR3 length: 16 amino acids. J was trimmed by 0 bases and V by 8 bases; bases with no gene match: 12. This chain's CDR3 is CASGRQGIGMNTEAFF. The DNA of the CDR3 is TGTGCCAGCGGGAGACAGGGTATCGGTATGAACACTGAAGCTTTCTTT.

This clone was observed a handful of times. The chain links TRBV7-9 to TRBJ2-1; D ambiguous. V was clipped by 1 base and J by 12 bases, with 4 bases between them. CDR1 is SEHNR, CDR2 FQNEAQ, per germline (reference sequence). The CDR3 spans 10 residues. The CDR3 loop is CASSLVTQFF. The CDR3 DNA reads TGTGCCAGCAGCTTAGTCACGCAGTTCTTC.

This clone was seen more than once but under ten times. V gene TRBV4-1 combines with J gene TRBJ1-2; 8 bases match TRBD1. The CDR3 spans 15 residues. Trimming took 4 bases from V and 6 from J; bases not matched to a gene: 10. The V gene's germline CDR1 is MGHRA and CDR2 YSYEKL. The chain's CDR3 is CASSPLTGEEHGYTF. CDR3 DNA sequence: TGCGCCAGCAGCCCATTGACAGGGGAGGAGCATGGCTACACCTTC.

In this sample, this clone turned up a few times. This chain uses TRBV7-9 with TRBJ2-5, with 7 positions matching TRBD2. The CDR3 is made up of 15 amino acids. V lost 3 bases and J lost 3; bases outside the gene matches: 7. Germline V CDR1 and CDR2: SEHNR, FQNEAQ (reference sequence). The chain's CDR3 is CASSFEGGREETQYF. CDR3 coding DNA: TGTGCCAGCAGCTTTGAGGGAGGGCGGGAAGAGACCCAGTACTTC.

The chain employs TRBV21-1 and TRBJ2-1; the D segment call TRBD1 is taken from the table without a DNA check. TRBV21-1 is a recognized pseudogene. The CDR3 runs 14 residues. CDR3 region: CASDGHVSYNEQFF. The CDR3 DNA reads as TGTGCCAGCGATGGACACGTATCCTACAATGAGCAGTTCTTC.

This chain joins TRBV11-2 and TRBJ2-7, with 9 bases aligning to TRBD2. Germline-derived CDR1 and CDR2 are SGHAT and FQNNGV. V shed 5 bases, J shed 3 bases, and the junction held 11 bases outside the gene matches. This CDR3 has 16 amino acids. The CDR3, as DNA: TGTGCCAGCAGCGTAAACGGGCTAGCGGGGCACTACGAGCAGTACTTC. Amino acids: CASSVNGLAGHYEQYF.

This clone was seen more than once but under ten times. In DNA, the CDR3 is TGTGCCAGTAGTCGGGGACAGGGTGCCAGTCAGCCCCAGCATTTT. It translates to CASSRGQGASQPQHF. The chain joins TRBV19 to TRBJ1-5; TRBD1 matches at 9 bases. This CDR3 spans 15 amino acids. Germline V gene lookup returns CDR1 LNHDA and CDR2 SQIVND (reference sequence). The V gene end was trimmed by 5 bases and the J gene end by 6 bases; junction bases not matched to a gene: 8.

The rearrangement joins TRBV7-2 to TRBJ2-5, with D perhaps TRBD2 (6 bases). Per germline, CDR1 SGHTA and CDR2 FQGNSA. This CDR3 spans 15 amino acids. V was cut by 0 bases and J by 4 bases, with 12 bases left in between. The CDR3 reads CASSLALGRRETQYF. The CDR3 DNA follows: TGTGCCAGCAGCTTAGCGCTGGGGAGGAGAGAGACCCAGTACTTC.

The chain couples TRBV7-2 to TRBJ1-5; 7 bases line up with TRBD1. Per the germline V gene, CDR1 is SGHTA and CDR2 is FQGNSA. The CDR3 loop spans 15 amino acids. V gave up 1 base and J gave up 9 bases; unmatched junction bases: 9. The CDR3 coding sequence is TGTGCCAGCAGCTTAGGGGCTGGGGGACAGCGGCCCCAGCATTTT. It translates to CASSLGAGGQRPQHF.

This chain links TRBV5-4 with TRBJ2-7; 7 bases are a match to TRBD2. The junction had 10 bases not matched to a gene; V was cut back by 4 bases and J by 3 bases. The germline gives CDR1 SGHNT, CDR2 YYREEE (reference sequence). The CDR3 is 15 amino acids. CDR3 loop: CASSPGLAEDYEQYF. The DNA of the CDR3 is TGTGCCAGCAGCCCAGGGCTAGCGGAAGACTACGAGCAGTACTTC.

Concerning this clone itself: A much larger clone sits a single nucleotide away, making a read error possible. The chain uses TRBV13 and TRBJ2-1, with TRBD1 identical over 8 bases. The CDR3 has 15 residues. The germline gives CDR1 PRHDT, CDR2 FYEKMQ (reference sequence). Trimming at V came to 5 bases and at J to 9 bases, leaving 12 bases not matched to a gene. The CDR3 DNA is TGTGCCAGCAGCCCCTCCGAGACAGGGGCGTTTGAGCAGTTCTTC. Translated: CASSPSETGAFEQFF.